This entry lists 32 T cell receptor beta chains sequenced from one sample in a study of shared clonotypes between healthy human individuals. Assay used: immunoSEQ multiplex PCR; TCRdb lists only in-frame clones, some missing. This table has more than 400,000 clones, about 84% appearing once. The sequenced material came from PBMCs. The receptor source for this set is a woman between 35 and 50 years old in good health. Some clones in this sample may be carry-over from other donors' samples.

This CDR3 reads CASSHTGGHYGYTF. CDR3 nucleotide sequence: TGTGCCAGCAGCCACACAGGGGGCCACTATGGCTACACCTTC. V usage is TRBV4-2 and J usage is TRBJ1-2; 9 nucleotides match TRBD1. Germline V gene data show CDR1 as LGHNA and CDR2 as YNFKEQ. Unmatched junction bases numbered 2, after V lost 3 bases and J lost 3 bases. The CDR3 runs to 14 residues.

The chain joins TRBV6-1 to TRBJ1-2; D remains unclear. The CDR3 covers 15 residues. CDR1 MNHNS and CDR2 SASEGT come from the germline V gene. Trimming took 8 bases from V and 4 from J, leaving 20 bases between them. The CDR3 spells CASPAPGESSYGYTF. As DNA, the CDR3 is TGTGCCAGCCCCGCTCCAGGTGAATCATCCTATGGCTACACCTTC.

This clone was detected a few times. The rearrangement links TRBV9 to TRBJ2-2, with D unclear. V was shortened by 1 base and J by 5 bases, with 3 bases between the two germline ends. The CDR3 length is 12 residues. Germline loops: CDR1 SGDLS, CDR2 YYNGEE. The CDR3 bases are TGTGCCAGCAGCGTAAAAACCGGGGAGCTGTTTTTT. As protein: CASSVKTGELFF. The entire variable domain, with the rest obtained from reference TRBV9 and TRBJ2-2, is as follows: DSGVTQTPKHLITATGQRVTLRCSPRSGDLSVYWYQQSLDQGLQFLIQYYNGEERAKGNILERFSAQQFPDLHSELNLSSLELGDSALYFCASSVKTGELFFGEGSRLTVL.

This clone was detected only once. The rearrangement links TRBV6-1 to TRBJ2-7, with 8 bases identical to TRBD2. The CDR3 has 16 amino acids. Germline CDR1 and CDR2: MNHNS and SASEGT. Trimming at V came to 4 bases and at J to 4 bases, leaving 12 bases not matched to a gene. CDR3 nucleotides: TGTGCCAGCAGTGTCGAGGATAGCGGGACTCCGTACGAGCAGTACTTC. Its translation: CASSVEDSGTPYEQYF.

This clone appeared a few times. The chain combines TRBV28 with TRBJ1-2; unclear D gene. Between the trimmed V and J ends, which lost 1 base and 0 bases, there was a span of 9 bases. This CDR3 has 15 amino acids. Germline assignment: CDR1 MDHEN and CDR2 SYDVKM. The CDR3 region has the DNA TGTGCCAGCAGTTTATTTAGCCGAGCTAACTATGGCTACACCTTC. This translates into CASSLFSRANYGYTF.

CDR3 DNA: TGTGCCAGCAGCCCGGGACTAGCAGGCGAGACCCAGTACTTC. Protein product: CASSPGLAGETQYF. The chain couples TRBV5-4 to TRBJ2-5; 9 positions agree with TRBD2. The germline gives CDR1 SGHNT, CDR2 YYREEE (reference sequence). The CDR3 runs to 14 residues. The V segment lost 4 bases and the J segment 5 bases; nucleotides outside the gene matches: 6.

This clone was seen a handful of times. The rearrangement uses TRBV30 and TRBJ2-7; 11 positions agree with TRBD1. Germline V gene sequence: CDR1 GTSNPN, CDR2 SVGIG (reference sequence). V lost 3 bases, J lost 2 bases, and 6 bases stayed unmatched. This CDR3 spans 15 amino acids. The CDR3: CAWSTPGQGAYEQYF. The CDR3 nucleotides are TGTGCCTGGAGCACACCGGGACAGGGGGCCTACGAGCAGTACTTC.

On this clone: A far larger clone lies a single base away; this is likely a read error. The CDR3 is CASSEPGGCNQPQHF. CDR3 DNA sequence: TGTGCCAGCAGCGAGCCCGGGGGATGCAATCAGCCCCAGCATTTT. This chain connects TRBV2 to TRBJ1-5, with a weak D call TRBD1 (5 bases). The length of the CDR3 is 15 residues. V was cut by 6 bases and J by 2 bases, with 14 bases left in between. From germline, CDR1 is SNHLY and CDR2 FYNNEI.

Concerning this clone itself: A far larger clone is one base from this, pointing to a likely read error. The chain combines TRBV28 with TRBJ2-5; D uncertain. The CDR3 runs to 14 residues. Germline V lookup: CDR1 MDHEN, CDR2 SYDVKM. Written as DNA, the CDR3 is TGTGCCGGCAGTTTAACGGACGGAGAAGAGACCCAGTACTTC. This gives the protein CAGSLTDGEETQYF.

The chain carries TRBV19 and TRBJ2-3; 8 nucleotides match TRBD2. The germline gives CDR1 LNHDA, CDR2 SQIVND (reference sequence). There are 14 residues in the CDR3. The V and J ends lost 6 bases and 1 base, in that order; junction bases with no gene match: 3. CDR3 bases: TGTGCCAGTAGCTTCGGGAGGGGCACAGATACGCAGTATTTT. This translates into CASSFGRGTDTQYF.

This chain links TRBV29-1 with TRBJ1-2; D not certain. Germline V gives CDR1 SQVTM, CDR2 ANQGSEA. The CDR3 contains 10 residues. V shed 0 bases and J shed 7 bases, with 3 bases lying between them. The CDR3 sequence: CSVEEAGYTF. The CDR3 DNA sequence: TGCAGCGTTGAAGAGGCTGGCTACACCTTC. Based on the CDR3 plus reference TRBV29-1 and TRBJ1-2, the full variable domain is SAVISQKPSRDICQRGTSLTIQCQVDSQVTMMFWYRQQPGQSLTLIATANQGSEATYESGFVIDKFPISRPNLTFSTLTVSNMSPEDSSIYLCSVEEAGYTFGSGTRLTVV.

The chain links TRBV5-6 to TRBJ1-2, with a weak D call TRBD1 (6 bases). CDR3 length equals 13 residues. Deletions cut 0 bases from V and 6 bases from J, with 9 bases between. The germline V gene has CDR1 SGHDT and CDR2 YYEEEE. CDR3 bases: TGTGCCAGCAGCTTGGGGACAGAAAATGGCTACACCTTC. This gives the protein CASSLGTENGYTF.

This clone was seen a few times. Written as DNA, the CDR3 is TGTGCCAGCAGTTCCACATCGAACACTGAAGCTTTCTTT. This translates into CASSSTSNTEAFF. The chain couples TRBV11-2 to TRBJ1-1; no firm D call. The CDR3 spans 13 residues. CDR1 is SGHAT and CDR2 is FQNNGV in the germline V gene. V lost 6 bases and J 1 base, leaving 9 bases between the germline ends. Variable domain in full (rest from reference TRBV11-2 and TRBJ1-1): EAGVAQSPRYKIIEKRQSVAFWCNPISGHATLYWYQQILGQGPKLLIQFQNNGVVDDSQLPKDRFSAERLKGVDSTLKIQPAKLEDSAVYLCASSSTSNTEAFFGQGTRLTVV.

This CDR3 reads CASSLTTGSYEQYF. The CDR3 DNA reads as TGCGCCAGCAGCCTAACGACAGGTTCCTACGAGCAGTACTTC. The chain uses TRBV5-1 and TRBJ2-7, with D possibly being TRBD1 (6 bases). CDR1 SGHRS and CDR2 YFSETQ come from the germline V gene. The CDR3 runs 14 residues. Trimming took off 4 bases at V and 1 base at J, with 12 bases between the two ends.

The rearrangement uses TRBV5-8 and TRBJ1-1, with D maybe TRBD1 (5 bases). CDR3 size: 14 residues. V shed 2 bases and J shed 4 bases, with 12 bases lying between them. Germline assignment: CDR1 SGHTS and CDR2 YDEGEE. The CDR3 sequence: CASSLILQGTEAFF. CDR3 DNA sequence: TGTGCCAGCAGCTTAATTCTGCAGGGCACTGAAGCTTTCTTT.

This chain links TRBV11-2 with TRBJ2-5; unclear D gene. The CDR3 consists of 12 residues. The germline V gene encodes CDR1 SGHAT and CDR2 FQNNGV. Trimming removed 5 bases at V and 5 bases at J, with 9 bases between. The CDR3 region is CASSPWVETQYF. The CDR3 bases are TGTGCCAGCAGCCCCTGGGTCGAGACCCAGTACTTC.

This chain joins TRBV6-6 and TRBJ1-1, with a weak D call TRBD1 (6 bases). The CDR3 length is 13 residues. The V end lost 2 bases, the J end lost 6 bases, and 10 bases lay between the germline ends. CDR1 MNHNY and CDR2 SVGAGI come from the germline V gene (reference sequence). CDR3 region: CASSYDTGPEAFF. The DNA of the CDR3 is TGTGCCAGCAGTTACGATACAGGGCCTGAAGCTTTCTTT.

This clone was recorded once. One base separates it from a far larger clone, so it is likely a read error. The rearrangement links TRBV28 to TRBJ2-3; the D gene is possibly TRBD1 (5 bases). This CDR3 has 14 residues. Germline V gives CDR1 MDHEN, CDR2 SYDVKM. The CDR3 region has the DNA TGTGTCAGCAGGGTCGACAGCTCCACAGATACGCAGTATTTT. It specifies CVSRVDSSTDTQYF.

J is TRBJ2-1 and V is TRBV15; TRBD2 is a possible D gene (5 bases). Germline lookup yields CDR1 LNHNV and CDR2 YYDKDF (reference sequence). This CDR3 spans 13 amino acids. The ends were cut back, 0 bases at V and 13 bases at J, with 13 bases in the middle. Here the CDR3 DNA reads TGTGCCACCAGCAGAGATGCGGGTACTTCCCAGTTCTTC. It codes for CATSRDAGTSQFF.

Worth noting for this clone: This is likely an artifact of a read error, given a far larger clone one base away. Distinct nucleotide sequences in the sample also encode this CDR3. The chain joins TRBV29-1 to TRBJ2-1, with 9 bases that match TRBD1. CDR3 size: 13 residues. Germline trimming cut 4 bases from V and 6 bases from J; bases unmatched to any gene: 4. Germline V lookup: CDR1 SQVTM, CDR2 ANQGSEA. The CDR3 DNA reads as TGCAGCGTTGGGACAGGGGTGGTCAATGAGCAGTTCTTC. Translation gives CSVGTGVVNEQFF.

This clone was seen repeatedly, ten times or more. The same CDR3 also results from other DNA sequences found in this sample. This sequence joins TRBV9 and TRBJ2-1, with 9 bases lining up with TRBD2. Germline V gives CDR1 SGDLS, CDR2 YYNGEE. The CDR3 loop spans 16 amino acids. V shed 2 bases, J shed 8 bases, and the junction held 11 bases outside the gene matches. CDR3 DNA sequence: TGTGCCAGCAGCGTGCGTAGGGTAGCGGGAGAGGATGAGCAGTTCTTC. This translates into CASSVRRVAGEDEQFF.

The CDR3 DNA follows: TGTGCCAGCAGTTTCCCTCTCGTCAATGAGCAGTTCTTC. It yields the protein CASSFPLVNEQFF. The chain joins TRBV28 to TRBJ2-1; D uncertain. V was clipped by 3 bases and J by 6 bases, with 9 bases between them. CDR3 length equals 13 residues. CDR1 MDHEN and CDR2 SYDVKM come from the germline V gene. Complete variable domain (other parts from reference TRBV28 and TRBJ2-1): DVKVTQSSRYLVKRTGEKVFLECVQDMDHENMFWYRQDPGLGLRLIYFSYDVKMKEKGDIPEGYSVSREKKERFSLILESASTNQTSMYLCASSFPLVNEQFFGPGTRLTVL.

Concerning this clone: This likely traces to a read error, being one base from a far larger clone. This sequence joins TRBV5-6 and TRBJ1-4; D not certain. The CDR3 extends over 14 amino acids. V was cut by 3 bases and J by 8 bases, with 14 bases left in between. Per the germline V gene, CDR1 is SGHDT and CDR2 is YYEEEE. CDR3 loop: CASSSLHRREKLFF. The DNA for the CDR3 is TGTGCCAGCAGCTCCCTACATAGGAGAGAAAAACTGTTTTTT. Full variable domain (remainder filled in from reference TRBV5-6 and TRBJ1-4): DAGVTQSPTHLIKTRGQQVTLRCSPKSGHDTVSWYQQALGQGPQFIFQYYEEEERQRGNFPDRFSGHQFPNYSSELNVNALLLGDSALYLCASSSLHRREKLFFGSGTQLSVL.

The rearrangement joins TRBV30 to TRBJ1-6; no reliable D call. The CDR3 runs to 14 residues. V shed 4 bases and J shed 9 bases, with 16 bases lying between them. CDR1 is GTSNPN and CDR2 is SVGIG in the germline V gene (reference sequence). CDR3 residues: CAWTLGLRSSPLHF. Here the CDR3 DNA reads TGTGCCTGGACTTTAGGACTCAGGAGTTCACCCCTCCACTTT.

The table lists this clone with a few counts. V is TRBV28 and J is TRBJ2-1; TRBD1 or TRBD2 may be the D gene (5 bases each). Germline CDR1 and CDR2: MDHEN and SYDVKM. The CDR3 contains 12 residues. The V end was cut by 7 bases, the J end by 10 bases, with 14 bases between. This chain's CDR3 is CASKSTGPEQFF. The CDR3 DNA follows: TGTGCCAGCAAATCGACGGGGCCCGAGCAGTTCTTC.

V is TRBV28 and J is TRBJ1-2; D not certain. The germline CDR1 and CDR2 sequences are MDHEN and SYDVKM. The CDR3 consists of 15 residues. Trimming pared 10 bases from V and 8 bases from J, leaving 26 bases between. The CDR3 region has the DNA TGTGCCATCCACCGAGGATCTGGAGGAGGCCTAGGCTACACCTTC. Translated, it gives CAIHRGSGGGLGYTF.

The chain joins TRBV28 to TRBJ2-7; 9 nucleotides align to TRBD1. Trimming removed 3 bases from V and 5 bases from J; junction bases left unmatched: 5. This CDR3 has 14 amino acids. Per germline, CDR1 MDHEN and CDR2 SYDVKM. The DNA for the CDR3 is TGTGCCAGCAGTTTTGGGGACAGGGACGACGAGCAGTACTTC. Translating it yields CASSFGDRDDEQYF.

The CDR3 nucleotides are TGTGCCAGCAGCCCTCTCCGGGACAGGGGACATGGCTACACCTTC. It specifies CASSPLRDRGHGYTF. The J gene is TRBJ1-2, the V gene TRBV28, with 10 bases matching TRBD1. The ends lost 6 bases at V and 6 bases at J; junction bases unmatched: 10. In germline, CDR1 is MDHEN, CDR2 SYDVKM. The CDR3 covers 15 residues.

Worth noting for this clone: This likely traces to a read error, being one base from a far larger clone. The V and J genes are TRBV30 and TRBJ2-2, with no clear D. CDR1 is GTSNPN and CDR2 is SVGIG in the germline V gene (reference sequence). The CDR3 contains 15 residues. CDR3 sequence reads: CAWGVKPRDTGELFF. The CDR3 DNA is TGTGCCTGGGGTGTAAAACCCCGGGACACCGGGGAGCTGTTTTTT.

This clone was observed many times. The CDR3 DNA sequence: TGCGCCAGCAGCACTCAACAGGGAGGCCAGGCCACAGATACGCAGTATTTT. Translation: CASSTQQGGQATDTQYF. The gene calls are TRBV5-1 and TRBJ2-3, with D tentatively TRBD1 or TRBD2 (6 bases each). Trimming shortened V by 4 bases and J by 2 bases, and 20 bases separated the two germline ends. The CDR3 length is 17 residues. Germline V gives CDR1 SGHRS, CDR2 YFSETQ. The full variable domain, with the rest looked up from reference TRBV5-1 and TRBJ2-3, is KAGVTQTPRYLIKTRGQQVTLSCSPISGHRSVSWYQQTPGQGLQFLFEYFSETQRNKGNFPGRFSGRQFSNSRSEMNVSTLELGDSALYLCASSTQQGGQATDTQYFGPGTRLTVL.

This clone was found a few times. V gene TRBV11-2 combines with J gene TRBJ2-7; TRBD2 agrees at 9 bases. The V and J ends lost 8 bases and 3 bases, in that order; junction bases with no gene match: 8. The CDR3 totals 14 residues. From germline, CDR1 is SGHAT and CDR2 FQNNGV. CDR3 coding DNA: TGTGCCAGCTTAAGTCTAGCGGGACGCTACGAGCAGTACTTC. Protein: CASLSLAGRYEQYF.

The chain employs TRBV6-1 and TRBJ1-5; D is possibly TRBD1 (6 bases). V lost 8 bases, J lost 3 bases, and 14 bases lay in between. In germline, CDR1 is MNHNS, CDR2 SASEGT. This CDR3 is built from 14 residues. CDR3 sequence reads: CASRRGADNQPQHF. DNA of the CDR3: TGTGCCAGCCGCCGGGGGGCGGACAATCAGCCCCAGCATTTT.